Sequencing of this TCR beta chain was carried out in a study of CD8 T cells in ankylosing spondylitis. Overall study results and limits: Matched ankylosing spondylitis synovial fluid reportedly contained a significantly enriched population of disease-linked clones. Clones that were linked to disease were CD8+ and were relatively rare in peripheral blood.

TCRdb itself ran the 5' RACE reads through MiXCR, one entry per CDR3 protein. The sample shows 150,000 to 200,000 distinct CDR3 sequences, around 17% of them seen only once. This clonotype has ten or more counts. As yet, its antigen is unknown. CDR1 is DFQATT, CDR2 SNEGSKA, per germline (reference sequence). Trimming took off 8 bases at V and 7 bases at J, with 19 bases between the two ends. The CDR3 has 13 amino acids. The chain is built from TRBV20-1 and TRBJ2-3, with D perhaps matching TRBD1 or TRBD2 (5 bases each). This receptor was identified in a male donor with ankylosing spondylitis or in good health (not recorded which). The sequenced sample consisted of blood, either unsorted or a sorted T cell fraction (not recorded which). CDR3 sequence (DNA): TGCAGTTGCGGGTGGGGCGGCCAATATACGCAGTATTTT. Residues: CSCGWGGQYTQYF.